The T cell receptor beta chain under discussion was sequenced for a study of control samples from healthy donors and cancer patients. This CDR3 region has 12 residues. Trimming removed 2 bases from V and 10 bases from J; junction bases left unmatched: 1. Germline loops: CDR1 MNHNY, CDR2 SVGAGI (reference sequence). Produced via immunoSEQ multiplex PCR; TCRdb's table is partial and in-frame only. The sample records approximately 130,000 clones, about 87% being singletons. The sample was blood. The chain is built from TRBV6-6 and TRBJ1-1, with 10 bases aligning to TRBD1. This clonotype was sampled from a man between 25 and 39 years old in good health. The CDR3 DNA follows: TGTGCCAGCAGTTACCGGACAGGGGGAGCTTTCTTT. Translation gives CASSYRTGGAFF.